Below are 22 T cell receptor beta chains sequenced from a single sample in a study of shared clonotypes between healthy human individuals. TCRdb's copy holds only in-frame clones and misses some; the assay was immunoSEQ multiplex PCR. The sample consists of hundreds of thousands of clones, more than 75% of them appearing once. The sample was PBMCs. Source of these receptors: a woman in her 40s in good health. Some clones in this sample may be carry-over from other donors' samples.

The chain combines TRBV4-1 with TRBJ1-4; tentatively, D is TRBD1 (6 bases). Deletions cut 0 bases from V and 4 bases from J, with 18 bases between. The germline V gene has CDR1 MGHRA and CDR2 YSYEKL. The CDR3 spans 18 residues. DNA of the CDR3: TGCGCCAGCAGCCAAGATATTGGTCTAGGAGGGGGTAATGAAAAACTGTTTTTT. Its protein is CASSQDIGLGGGNEKLFF.

V usage is TRBV29-1 and J usage is TRBJ1-4; TRBD1 matches 7 bases. Germline assignment: CDR1 SQVTM and CDR2 ANQGSEA. The CDR3 has 14 residues. J gave up 5 bases and V 6 bases, and 9 bases lay outside the gene matches. The CDR3 bases are TGCAGCGTCGCGGAGGGGACAGCAAATGAAAAACTGTTTTTT. Encoded protein: CSVAEGTANEKLFF.

CDR3 amino acids: CASRMGRSYEQYF. In nucleotides, the CDR3 is TGTGCCAGCAGGATGGGGCGGTCCTACGAGCAGTACTTC. The chain combines TRBV27 with TRBJ2-7, with a possible D match to TRBD1 (5 bases). Trimming removed 6 bases at V and 1 base at J, with 10 bases between. The germline gives CDR1 MNHEY, CDR2 SMNVEV (reference sequence). This CDR3 has 13 residues.

V usage is TRBV7-2 and J usage is TRBJ2-7, with a tentative D call TRBD2 (5 bases). Germline lookup yields CDR1 SGHTA and CDR2 FQGNSA. CDR3 size: 13 residues. V shed 4 bases and J shed 2 bases, with 9 bases lying between them. The CDR3 spells CASSSGFAYEQYF. CDR3 nucleotide sequence: TGTGCCAGCAGCTCGGGGTTCGCCTACGAGCAGTACTTC.

The V gene is TRBV5-1, the J gene TRBJ2-1, with 7 positions matching TRBD2. V was clipped by 6 bases and J by 2 bases; unmatched bases: 5. The CDR3 is 14 amino acids. CDR1 is SGHRS and CDR2 is YFSETQ in the germline V gene. The CDR3 spells CASTSGPTYNEQFF. The CDR3 DNA follows: TGCGCCAGCACTAGCGGTCCTACCTACAATGAGCAGTTCTTC.

V is TRBV6-6 and J is TRBJ1-2; 9 bases are shared with TRBD1. Germline V gene lookup returns CDR1 MNHNY and CDR2 SVGAGI (reference sequence). J lost 7 bases, V lost 0 bases, and 6 bases had no gene match. The length of the CDR3 is 15 residues. This chain's CDR3 is CASSYSPGQGFGYTF. In DNA, the CDR3 is TGTGCCAGCAGTTACTCCCCAGGACAGGGGTTTGGCTACACCTTC.

The V call is TRBV30, the J call TRBJ1-2; D perhaps matches TRBD1 (5 bases). The CDR3 spans 13 residues. Trimming took off 3 bases at V and 5 bases at J, with 13 bases between the two ends. Germline V CDR1 and CDR2: GTSNPN, SVGIG (reference sequence). DNA for the CDR3: TGTGCCTGGAGCAGGGTTATGGAGTATGGCTACACCTTC. This encodes CAWSRVMEYGYTF.

This chain joins TRBV11-3 and TRBJ2-3; TRBD2 matches 7 bases. With V trimmed by 1 base and J by 4 bases, 17 bases remained unmatched. Germline values: CDR1 SGHNT, CDR2 YENEEA. The CDR3 is 19 amino acids. Written as DNA, the CDR3 is TGTGCCAGCAGCTTAGTAGTTTTCCAAGTTACGGGAGGACCAGATACGCAGTATTTT. Residues: CASSLVVFQVTGGPDTQYF. Variable domain in full (rest from reference TRBV11-3 and TRBJ2-3): EAGVVQSPRYKIIEKKQPVAFWCNPISGHNTLYWYLQNLGQGPELLIRYENEEAVDDSQLPKDRFSAERLKGVDSTLKIQPAELGDSAVYLCASSLVVFQVTGGPDTQYFGPGTRLTVL.

A single count supports this clone. The V call is TRBV28, the J call TRBJ2-1; 14 nucleotides agree with TRBD2. The CDR3 sequence is 15 residues long. The V gene's germline CDR1 is MDHEN and CDR2 SYDVKM. J gave up 8 bases and V 5 bases, and 5 bases lay outside the gene matches. The CDR3 DNA reads as TGTGCCAGCAGTGAGACTAGCGGGAGGGGTGATGAGCAGTTCTTC. It translates to CASSETSGRGDEQFF. The whole variable domain, filled in from reference TRBV28 and TRBJ2-1, reads DVKVTQSSRYLVKRTGEKVFLECVQDMDHENMFWYRQDPGLGLRLIYFSYDVKMKEKGDIPEGYSVSREKKERFSLILESASTNQTSMYLCASSETSGRGDEQFFGPGTRLTVL.

The chain carries TRBV30 and TRBJ2-2; tentatively, D is TRBD1 or TRBD2 (6 bases each). Germline V gene data show CDR1 as GTSNPN and CDR2 as SVGIG (reference sequence). The germline V and J ends were trimmed by 4 bases and 3 bases, with 15 bases remaining between them. The CDR3 has 15 amino acids. The CDR3 sequence: CAWKGDSGDTGELFF. CDR3 DNA sequence: TGTGCCTGGAAGGGGGACTCAGGGGACACCGGGGAGCTGTTTTTT.

This clone was seen ten or more times. J is TRBJ1-1 and V is TRBV15; D gene uncertain. Trimming cost V 0 bases and J 4 bases, with 12 bases left between them. Per the germline V gene, CDR1 is LNHNV and CDR2 is YYDKDF (reference sequence). This CDR3 contains 15 residues. CDR3 loop: CATSREAGPGTEAFF. CDR3 in DNA: TGTGCCACCAGCAGAGAGGCAGGCCCTGGCACTGAAGCTTTCTTT.

This chain connects TRBV5-4 to TRBJ2-3; D remains ambiguous. The CDR3 is 13 amino acids. Germline V gene sequence: CDR1 SGHNT, CDR2 YYREEE (reference sequence). Trimming removed 4 bases from V and 1 base from J, with 7 bases in between. The CDR3 DNA follows: TGTGCCAGCAGCCCCCCACGCACAGATACGCAGTATTTT. It specifies CASSPPRTDTQYF.

This rearrangement joins TRBV7-2 to TRBJ2-5; 8 nucleotides line up with TRBD2. CDR3 length: 17 amino acids. J was trimmed by 5 bases and V by 5 bases; bases with no gene match: 16. From germline, CDR1 is SGHTA and CDR2 FQGNSA. CDR3 in amino acids: CASSRIAGLTLLETQYF. The CDR3 DNA reads as TGTGCCAGCAGCCGAATAGCGGGACTTACTCTCCTTGAGACCCAGTACTTC.

The chain employs TRBV28 and TRBJ2-1; 11 positions agree with TRBD2. The V segment lost 5 bases and the J segment 7 bases; nucleotides outside the gene matches: 7. CDR3 length equals 15 residues. The germline gives CDR1 MDHEN, CDR2 SYDVKM. This CDR3 is CASSKLAGEGNEQFF. The CDR3 DNA sequence: TGTGCCAGCAGTAAACTAGCGGGAGAGGGTAATGAGCAGTTCTTC. The complete variable domain, with remaining parts taken from reference TRBV28 and TRBJ2-1, reads DVKVTQSSRYLVKRTGEKVFLECVQDMDHENMFWYRQDPGLGLRLIYFSYDVKMKEKGDIPEGYSVSREKKERFSLILESASTNQTSMYLCASSKLAGEGNEQFFGPGTRLTVL.

This rearrangement joins TRBV28 to TRBJ1-5; TRBD1 might be the D (5 bases). This CDR3 is 18 amino acids long. Looked up from germline, CDR1 is MDHEN and CDR2 is SYDVKM. V was shortened by 2 bases and J by 2 bases, with 19 bases between the two germline ends. The CDR3 region is CASSLPPRGGRGNQPQHF. Written as DNA, the CDR3 is TGTGCCAGCAGTTTACCCCCGCGAGGCGGCAGGGGCAATCAGCCCCAGCATTTT.

This sequence joins TRBV9 and TRBJ2-3; 10 bases agree with TRBD2. The CDR3 covers 16 residues. Per the germline V gene, CDR1 is SGDLS and CDR2 is YYNGEE. Trimming at V came to 0 bases and at J to 6 bases, leaving 7 bases not matched to a gene. The CDR3: CASSVGLAGAADTQYF. The CDR3, as DNA: TGTGCCAGCAGCGTAGGTCTAGCGGGAGCTGCTGATACGCAGTATTTT.

The DNA for the CDR3 is TGTGCCAGCAGTGAAGGTCGGACTTACTACGAGCAGTACTTC. Translation gives CASSEGRTYYEQYF. The chain employs TRBV6-1 and TRBJ2-7, with D maybe TRBD2 (5 bases). The CDR3 spans 14 residues. CDR1 is MNHNS, CDR2 SASEGT, per germline. V shed 1 base and J shed 3 bases, with 10 bases lying between them.

The chain links TRBV7-2 to TRBJ1-1; D is ambiguous. Germline CDR1 reads SGHTA; CDR2 reads FQGNSA. The CDR3 loop spans 13 amino acids. V dropped 3 bases and J dropped 1 base, with 6 bases sitting between them. The CDR3: CASSFGRNTEAFF. The CDR3 DNA is TGTGCCAGCAGCTTCGGGAGGAACACTGAAGCTTTCTTT.

This clone was detected only a few times. This rearrangement joins TRBV27 to TRBJ2-7, with 8 bases lining up with TRBD2. Per germline, CDR1 MNHEY and CDR2 SMNVEV (reference sequence). V was pared by 2 bases and J by 2 bases, with 11 bases of the junction left unmatched. This CDR3 has 17 residues. The CDR3 DNA sequence: TGTGCCAGCAGTTTACGGGGGGGTTACGGCGCTGCCTACGAGCAGTACTTC. Its translation is CASSLRGGYGAAYEQYF.

The J gene is TRBJ2-1, the V gene TRBV11-2; TRBD2 matches 10 bases. Germline-derived CDR1 and CDR2 are SGHAT and FQNNGV. Trimming cost V 4 bases and J 10 bases; bases outside gene matches: 10. CDR3 size: 15 residues. The CDR3 sequence is CASSSEGLASGEQFF. The CDR3 bases are TGTGCCAGCAGCTCCGAGGGACTAGCGTCGGGGGAGCAGTTCTTC.

The chain combines TRBV29-1 with TRBJ2-1; D not certain. Trimming took off 4 bases at V and 2 bases at J, with 12 bases between the two ends. In germline, CDR1 is SQVTM, CDR2 ANQGSEA. This CDR3 spans 14 amino acids. In DNA, the CDR3 is TGCAGCGTTGGTACAAAAGTCCCCTACAATGAGCAGTTCTTC. It specifies CSVGTKVPYNEQFF.

V and J are TRBV11-1 and TRBJ2-2; D is uncertain. The CDR3 sequence is 15 residues long. V gave up 1 base and J gave up 1 base, with 7 bases separating them. Germline values: CDR1 SGHAT, CDR2 FQDESV (reference sequence). CDR3 protein: CASSLGLGNTGELFF. The CDR3 region has the DNA TGTGCCAGCAGCTTAGGGTTAGGGAACACCGGGGAGCTGTTTTTT.